A selection of T cell receptor beta chains follows, all from one sample in a study of blood T cells in healthy people across ages. In TCRdb, the 5' RACE reads were re-called with MiXCR into one record per CDR3 protein. This table has 1,500,000 or so distinct CDR3 sequences, approximately 43% appearing once. Sample: blood. Receptors originate from a woman between 18 and 29 years old in good health. Both conserved end residues are part of each CDR3. Fields, in order: V gene, clone size, J gene, D gene, CDR3 length, CDR3 protein, CDR3 DNA. The D gene is left open where the match is weak. The size entry is marked missing in some rows and otherwise reads once, few, many or a size class.

>TRBV27|NA|TRBJ1-1|NA|13
CASSETGYIEAFF
TGTGCCAGCAGTGAGACAGGCTACATTGAAGCTTTCTTT
>TRBV4-3|many|TRBJ2-1|NA|16
CASSQDPGPSYNEQFF
TGCGCCAGCAGCCAAGATCCTGGGCCAAGTTACAATGAGCAGTTCTTC
>TRBV20-1|many|TRBJ2-3|TRBD2|15
CSARDRLAGVDTQYF
TGCAGTGCTAGAGATCGGCTAGCGGGAGTTGATACGCAGTATTTT
>TRBV28|NA|TRBJ1-2|NA|15
CASNALGRANYGYTF
TGTGCCAGCAACGCACTGGGGCGGGCTAACTATGGCTACACCTTC
>TRBV27|few|TRBJ1-5|NA|13
CASSFLVNQPQHF
TGTGCCAGCAGTTTCTTAGTCAATCAGCCCCAGCATTTT
>TRBV20-1|NA|TRBJ2-1|NA|14
CSASLPPSVNEQFF
TGCAGTGCTAGTTTACCCCCGTCAGTCAATGAGCAGTTCTTC
>TRBV3-1|NA|TRBJ1-2|NA|14
CASSQDWADYGYTF
TGTGCCAGCAGCCAAGATTGGGCAGACTATGGCTACACCTTC
>TRBV7-9|NA|TRBJ2-1|NA|14
CASSLPLSAGEQFF
TGTGCCAGCAGCTTACCCCTATCAGCCGGTGAGCAGTTCTTC
>TRBV2|once|TRBJ2-1|TRBD1|13
CASDPGQGNEQFF
TGTGCCAGCGATCCGGGACAGGGGAACGAGCAGTTCTTC
>TRBV9|few|TRBJ2-3|NA|15
CASSGSTRVTDTQYF
TGTGCCAGCAGCGGATCGACTAGGGTCACAGATACGCAGTATTTT
>TRBV9|few|TRBJ2-1|NA|16
CASSVRGGGPYNEQFF
TGTGCCAGCAGCGTAAGGGGAGGGGGCCCCTACAATGAGCAGTTCTTC
>TRBV7-9|NA|TRBJ2-5|NA|16
CASSLLGTDPSETQYF
TGTGCCAGCAGCTTACTTGGGACTGATCCTTCGGAGACCCAGTACTTC
>TRBV29-1|NA|TRBJ2-7|NA|15
CSVEELAGHLYEQYF
TGCAGCGTTGAAGAGCTCGCCGGACACCTCTACGAGCAGTACTTC
>TRBV12-3/TRBV12-4|once|TRBJ1-3|NA|16
CASSLGRGRSGNTIYF
TGTGCCAGCAGTTTAGGTCGGGGCCGCTCTGGAAACACCATATATTTT
>TRBV29-1|few|TRBJ2-1|NA|13
CSVSGTYYNEQFF
TGCAGCGTATCCGGGACTTACTACAATGAGCAGTTCTTC
>TRBV12-3/TRBV12-4|NA|TRBJ2-3|TRBD1|15
CASSQFRDRTDTQYF
TGTGCCAGCAGCCAGTTTCGGGACAGGACAGATACGCAGTATTTT
>TRBV19|few|TRBJ1-6|TRBD1|14
CATKPTGVNSPLHF
TGTGCCACCAAGCCGACAGGGGTTAATTCACCCCTCCACTTT
>TRBV7-2|few|TRBJ1-4|TRBD1|15
CASSFAGTGREKLFF
TGTGCCAGCAGCTTTGCCGGGACAGGGCGTGAAAAACTGTTTTTT
>TRBV9|many|TRBJ1-2|NA|12
CASSGARYGYTF
TGTGCCAGCAGCGGAGCCAGATACGGCTACACCTTC
>TRBV4-1|few|TRBJ1-2|NA|13
CASSLSSSYGYTF
TGCGCCAGCAGCCTTTCTTCAAGCTATGGCTACACCTTC
>TRBV24-1|NA|TRBJ2-7|TRBD1|13
CATPGQGHHEQYF
TGTGCCACCCCGGGACAGGGTCACCACGAGCAGTACTTC
>TRBV7-9|NA|TRBJ1-2|NA|14
CASSLFASNYGHTF
TGTGCCAGCAGCTTGTTCGCCTCTAACTATGGCCACACCTTC
>TRBV7-2|few|TRBJ1-2|NA|11
CASSTWVGYTF
TGTGCCAGCAGCACGTGGGTCGGCTACACCTTC
>TRBV4-3|many|TRBJ2-5|TRBD2|13
CASSLGLAKTQYF
TGCGCCAGCAGCTTGGGACTAGCTAAGACCCAGTACTTC
>TRBV9|NA|TRBJ1-4|NA|15
CASTPFGGTNEKLFF
TGTGCCAGCACTCCCTTCGGGGGCACTAATGAAAAACTGTTTTTT
>TRBV7-2|few|TRBJ2-4|TRBD1|18
CASSHAPGQGLAKNIQYF
TGTGCCAGCAGCCATGCCCCTGGACAGGGACTAGCCAAAAACATTCAGTACTTC
>TRBV6-5|NA|TRBJ2-7|TRBD1|13
CATGRTGPYEQYF
TGTGCCACCGGACGGACAGGGCCCTACGAGCAGTACTTC
>TRBV20-1|NA|TRBJ2-3|NA|15
CSATLRRSSTDTQYF
TGCAGTGCTACCCTGAGGCGATCAAGCACAGATACGCAGTATTTT
>TRBV20-1|NA|TRBJ2-7|NA|11
CSARGGIEQYF
TGCAGTGCTAGAGGGGGGATCGAGCAGTACTTC
>TRBV12-3/TRBV12-4|few|TRBJ2-1|TRBD2|15
CASSLGASGSNEQFF
TGTGCCAGCAGCCTAGGGGCTAGCGGGAGCAATGAGCAGTTCTTC
>TRBV5-1|few|TRBJ2-1|NA|14
CASSFSLTNNEQFF
TGCGCCAGCAGCTTCTCTTTGACTAACAATGAGCAGTTCTTC
>TRBV20-1|few|TRBJ2-3|NA|15
CSASIHGLSTDTQYF
TGCAGTGCTAGTATACACGGACTGAGTACAGATACGCAGTATTTT
>TRBV29-1|NA|TRBJ2-1|NA|12
CSVEGSKDEQFF
TGCAGCGTTGAGGGGAGTAAGGATGAGCAGTTCTTC
>TRBV9|NA|TRBJ2-2|TRBD2|16
CASSVAGGVGTGELFF
TGTGCCAGCAGCGTAGCGGGGGGAGTGGGAACCGGGGAGCTGTTTTTT
>TRBV20-1|NA|TRBJ2-7|NA|14
CSAPRPGSAYEQYF
TGCAGTGCTCCCCGTCCAGGGTCCGCCTACGAGCAGTACTTC
>TRBV12-3/TRBV12-4|NA|TRBJ1-6|NA|15
CASKVDRGATSPLHF
TGTGCCAGCAAGGTAGATCGAGGGGCTACTTCACCCCTCCACTTT
>TRBV11-2|NA|TRBJ1-1|NA|13
CASSLIRGPEAFF
TGTGCCAGCAGCTTAATCAGGGGCCCTGAAGCTTTCTTT
>TRBV5-1|NA|TRBJ2-3|NA|14
CASSSGTATDTQYF
TGCGCCAGCAGCTCCGGGACTGCCACAGATACGCAGTATTTT
>TRBV5-1|many|TRBJ2-2|NA|15
CASDSGTANTGELFF
TGCGCCAGCGACTCCGGGACGGCAAACACCGGGGAGCTGTTTTTT
>TRBV27|NA|TRBJ1-6|NA|15
CASSLLSGYNSPLHF
TGTGCCAGCAGTTTATTATCCGGGTATAATTCACCCCTCCACTTT
>TRBV5-1|NA|TRBJ2-3|NA|15
CASSFNSGDTDTQYF
TGCGCCAGCAGCTTTAATTCAGGGGATACGGATACGCAGTATTTT
>TRBV20-1|NA|TRBJ2-7|NA|14
CSARDFNGNYEQYF
TGCAGTGCTAGAGATTTTAACGGTAACTACGAGCAGTACTTC
>TRBV7-2|many|TRBJ2-3|TRBD2|16
CASSSDLAGGQDTQYF
TGTGCCAGCAGCTCCGATCTAGCGGGGGGGCAAGATACGCAGTATTTT